This T cell receptor (beta chain) was identified in a study of blood T cell repertoires in COVID-19. The V end lost 1 base, the J end lost 0 bases, and 11 bases lay between the germline ends. This CDR3 is built from 16 residues. Germline V gives CDR1 SGHRS, CDR2 YFSETQ. Sequencing used immunoSEQ multiplex PCR; TCRdb keeps in-frame clones, though not all of them. The table records 90,000 to 110,000 clones, around 81% of them present only once. This chain links TRBV5-1 with TRBJ2-1, with D tentatively TRBD2 (5 bases). The TCR was taken from an older man with acute or convalescent COVID-19. What was sequenced was peripheral blood. CDR3 DNA: TGCGCCAGCAGCTTGTTCGCGGGCAGCTCCTACAATGAGCAGTTCTTC. Translating gives CASSLFAGSSYNEQFF.